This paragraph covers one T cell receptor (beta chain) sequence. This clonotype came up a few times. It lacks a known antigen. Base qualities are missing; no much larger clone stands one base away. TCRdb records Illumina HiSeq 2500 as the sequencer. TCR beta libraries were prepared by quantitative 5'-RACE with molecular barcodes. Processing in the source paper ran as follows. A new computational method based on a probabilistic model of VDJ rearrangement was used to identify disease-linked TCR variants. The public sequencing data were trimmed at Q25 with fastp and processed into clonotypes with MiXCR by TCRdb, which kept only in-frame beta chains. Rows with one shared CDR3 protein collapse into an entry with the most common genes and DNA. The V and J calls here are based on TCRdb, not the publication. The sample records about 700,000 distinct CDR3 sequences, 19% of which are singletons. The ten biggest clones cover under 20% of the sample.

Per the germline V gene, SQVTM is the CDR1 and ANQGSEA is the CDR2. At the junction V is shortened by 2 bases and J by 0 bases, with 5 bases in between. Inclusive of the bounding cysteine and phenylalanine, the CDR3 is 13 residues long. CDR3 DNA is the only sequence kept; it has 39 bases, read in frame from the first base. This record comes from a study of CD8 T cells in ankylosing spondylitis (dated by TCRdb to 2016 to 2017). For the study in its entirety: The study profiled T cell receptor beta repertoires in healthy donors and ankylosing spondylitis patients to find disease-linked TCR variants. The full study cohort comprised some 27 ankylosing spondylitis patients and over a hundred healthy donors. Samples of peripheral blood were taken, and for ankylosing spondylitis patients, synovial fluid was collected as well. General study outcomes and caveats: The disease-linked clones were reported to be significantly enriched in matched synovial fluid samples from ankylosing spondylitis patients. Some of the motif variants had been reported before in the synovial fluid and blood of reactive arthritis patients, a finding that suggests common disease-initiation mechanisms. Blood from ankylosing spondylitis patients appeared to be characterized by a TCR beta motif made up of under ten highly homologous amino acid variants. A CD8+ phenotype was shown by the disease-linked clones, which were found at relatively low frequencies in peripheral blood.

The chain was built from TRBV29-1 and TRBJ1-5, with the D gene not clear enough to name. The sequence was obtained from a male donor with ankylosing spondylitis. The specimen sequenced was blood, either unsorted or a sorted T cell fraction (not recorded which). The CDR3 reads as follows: CSVEPRSNQPQHF. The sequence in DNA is TGCAGCGTTGAACCGCGTAGCAATCAGCCCCAGCATTTT.